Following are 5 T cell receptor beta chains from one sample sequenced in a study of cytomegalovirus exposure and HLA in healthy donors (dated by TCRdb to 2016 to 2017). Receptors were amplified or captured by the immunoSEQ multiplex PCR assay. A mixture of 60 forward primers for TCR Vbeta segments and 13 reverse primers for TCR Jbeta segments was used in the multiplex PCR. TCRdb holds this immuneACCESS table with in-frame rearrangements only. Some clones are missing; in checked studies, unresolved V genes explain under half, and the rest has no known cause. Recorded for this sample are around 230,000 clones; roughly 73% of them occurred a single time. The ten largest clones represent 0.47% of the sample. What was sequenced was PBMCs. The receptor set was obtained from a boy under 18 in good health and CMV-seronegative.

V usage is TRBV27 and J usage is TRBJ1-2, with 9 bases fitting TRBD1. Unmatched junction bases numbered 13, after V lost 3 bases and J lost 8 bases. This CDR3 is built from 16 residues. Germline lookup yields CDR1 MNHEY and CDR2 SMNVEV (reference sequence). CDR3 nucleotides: TGTGCCAGCAGTTTGTTATTTCCGAACAGGGGGCAGGGCTACACCTTC. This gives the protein CASSLLFPNRGQGYTF.

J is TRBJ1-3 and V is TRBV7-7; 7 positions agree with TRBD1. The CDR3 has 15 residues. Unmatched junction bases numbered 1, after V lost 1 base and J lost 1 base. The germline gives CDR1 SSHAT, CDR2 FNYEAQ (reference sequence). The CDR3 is CASSLGTGSGNTIYF. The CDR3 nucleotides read TGTGCCAGCAGCTTAGGGACAGGTTCTGGAAACACCATATATTTT.

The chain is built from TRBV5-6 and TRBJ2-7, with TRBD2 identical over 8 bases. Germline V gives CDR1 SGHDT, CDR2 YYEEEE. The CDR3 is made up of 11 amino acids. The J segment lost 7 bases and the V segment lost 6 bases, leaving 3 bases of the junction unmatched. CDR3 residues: CASTSGGEQYF. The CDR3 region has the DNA TGTGCCAGCACCTCGGGGGGGGAGCAGTACTTC.

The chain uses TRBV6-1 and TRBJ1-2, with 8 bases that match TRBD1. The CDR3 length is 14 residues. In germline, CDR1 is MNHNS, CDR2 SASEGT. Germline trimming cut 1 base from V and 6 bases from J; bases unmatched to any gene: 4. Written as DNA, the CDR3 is TGTGCCAGCAGTGAAGGACAGGGGCTCAATGGCTACACCTTC. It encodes CASSEGQGLNGYTF.

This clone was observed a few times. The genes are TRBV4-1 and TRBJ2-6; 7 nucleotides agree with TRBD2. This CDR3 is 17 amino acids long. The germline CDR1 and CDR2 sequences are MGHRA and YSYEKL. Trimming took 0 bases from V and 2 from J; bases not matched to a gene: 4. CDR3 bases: TGCGCCAGCAGCCAAGACGGGAGCGGGACTGGGGCCAACGTCCTGACTTTC. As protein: CASSQDGSGTGANVLTF.